This T cell receptor beta chain was documented in a study of blood T cell repertoires in COVID-19 (dated by TCRdb to 2018 to 2021). At the level of the whole study: The collaborator samples originated in the United States, Italy and Spain and spanned the acute and convalescent phases of COVID-19. Subjects who had been exposed to COVID-19, were actively infected with it, or had recovered from it provided the deeply sampled blood TCRbeta repertoires that made up the dataset. HLA class I and class II types, where available, came from metadata supplied by the sample provider rather than from assay-based typing. The prospective study material was composed of cDNA or gDNA derived from T cells, B-cell-depleted T cells, or PBMCs. The repertoires were released in a freely available public database intended as a resource for research on the immune response to SARS-CoV-2. The samples were drawn from the first 160 participants of the ongoing ImmuneRACE study and from 1,254 subjects provided by 6 global collaborators. The sample metadata nearly always contained a de-identified subject ID, COVID-19 status, age in years and sex.

Worth noting for this clone: Its antigen has not been determined. No much larger clonotype is one base removed from it; base qualities were not supplied.

Whole blood was collected in K2EDTA tubes by collaborating institutions according to the institutions' own protocols. Collaborator samples were shipped for TCRbeta analysis as frozen whole blood, isolated PBMCs, or DNA extracted from either sample type. Study-wide findings and limitations: The quantity of clinical and demographic metadata differed by source and by participant and was supplied without curation.

V has 0 bases trimmed and J has 5 bases trimmed; junction bases matching no gene number 13. Spanning cysteine to phenylalanine, the CDR3 consists of 18 amino acids. Only CDR3 DNA is held: 54 bases, read in frame from base 1. In the germline V gene (reference sequence), CDR1 corresponds to LGHDT and CDR2 to YNNKEL. The immunoSEQ Assay, a bias-controlled multiplex PCR, was used to amplify TCRbeta CDR3 regions from genomic DNA. Turning to the authors' computational methods: Nucleated cell counts per sample were estimated from amplification of reference gene primers within the assay. Sequence reads were collapsed and filtered to measure the absolute abundance of every unique TCRbeta CDR3 rearrangement. For each sample, productive Simpson clonality was calculated by taking the square root of Simpson's diversity index across productive rearrangements. The table was pulled from immuneACCESS by TCRdb, which kept in-frame rearrangements only. Such tables lose some clones; where checked, under half of the loss comes from unresolved V genes, and the rest has no known cause. D and trimming were read from the DNA, whereas the V and J calls and clone size are those reported in that table. A total of about 210,000 clones appear in this sample, around 81% of them only once. The ten largest make up more than 10% of the sample.

Sequenced: peripheral blood. Recombination joined TRBV3-1 (or the pseudogene TRBV3-2) with TRBJ2-5; 9 middle bases align to TRBD2. The clonotype originates from a human donor in a cohort sampled during active COVID-19. CDR3 sequence: CASSQDESWTSEYETQYF. The nucleotide sequence is given as TGTGCCAGCAGCCAAGATGAATCTTGGACTAGCGAGTACGAGACCCAGTACTTC.